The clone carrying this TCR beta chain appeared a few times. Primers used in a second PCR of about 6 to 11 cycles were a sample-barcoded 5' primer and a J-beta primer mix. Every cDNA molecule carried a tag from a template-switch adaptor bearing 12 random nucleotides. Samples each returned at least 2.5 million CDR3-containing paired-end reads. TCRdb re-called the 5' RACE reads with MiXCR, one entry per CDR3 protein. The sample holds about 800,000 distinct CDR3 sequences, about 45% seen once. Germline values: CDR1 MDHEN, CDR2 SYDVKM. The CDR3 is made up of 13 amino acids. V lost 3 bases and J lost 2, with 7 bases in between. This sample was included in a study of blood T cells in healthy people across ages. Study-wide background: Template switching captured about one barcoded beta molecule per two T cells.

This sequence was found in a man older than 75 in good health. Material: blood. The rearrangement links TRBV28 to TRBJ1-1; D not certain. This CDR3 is CASSFEVNTEAFF. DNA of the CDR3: TGTGCCAGCAGTTTTGAGGTCAACACTGAAGCTTTCTTT. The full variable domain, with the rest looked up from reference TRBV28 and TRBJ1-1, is DVKVTQSSRYLVKRTGEKVFLECVQDMDHENMFWYRQDPGLGLRLIYFSYDVKMKEKGDIPEGYSVSREKKERFSLILESASTNQTSMYLCASSFEVNTEAFFGQGTRLTVV.